The 5 T cell receptor beta chains below were found in one sample sequenced in a study of T cell responses to AZD1222 COVID-19 vaccine listed by TCRdb under 2021. The time point label here, explained by the study, means: about 28 days (+/-7) after the second vaccine dose. Library preparation employed the immunoSEQ multiplex PCR assay. TCRdb obtained this table from immuneACCESS and retained in-frame rearrangements with V and J assigned. These tables miss some clones; where compared with another copy, unresolved V genes account for less than half of the shortfall, and the remainder is unexplained. This sample lists tens of thousands of clones; roughly 89% were detected once. 9% to 9.5% of the sample lies in the top ten. The sequenced sample was peripheral blood, obtained 28 days after the second AZD1222 dose. Receptors were obtained from an adult who received the AZD1222 COVID-19 vaccine.

This clone was observed a handful of times. This chain links TRBV27 with TRBJ1-4; 8 bases are shared with TRBD1. V gave up 5 bases and J gave up 7 bases; unmatched junction bases: 6. CDR1 is MNHEY, CDR2 SMNVEV, per germline (reference sequence). CDR3 length: 14 residues. The DNA for the CDR3 is TGTGCCAGCAGTGGGGGACAGGCTGGTGAAAAACTGTTTTTT. Protein product: CASSGGQAGEKLFF.

The chain employs TRBV3-1 (or the pseudogene TRBV3-2) and TRBJ1-2; D is uncertain. The ends were cut back, 1 base at V and 4 bases at J, with 7 bases in the middle. The CDR3 is 13 amino acids. Germline V CDR1 and CDR2: LGHDT, YNNKEL (reference sequence). This CDR3 is CASSQVGVYGYTF. The CDR3 DNA follows: TGTGCCAGCAGCCAAGTCGGTGTCTATGGCTACACCTTC.

The V call is TRBV10-3, the J call TRBJ1-1; a weak D match, TRBD1 (6 bases). The germline CDR1 and CDR2 sequences are ENHRY and SYGVKD. This CDR3 contains 13 residues. The ends were cut back, 8 bases at V and 0 bases at J, with 10 bases in the middle. CDR3 residues: CAIVGDMNTEAFF. CDR3 DNA: TGTGCCATCGTAGGGGACATGAACACTGAAGCTTTCTTT.

J is TRBJ2-1 and V is TRBV9, with a possible D match to TRBD2 (5 bases). The germline gives CDR1 SGDLS, CDR2 YYNGEE. This CDR3 is 15 amino acids long. V was pared by 1 base and J by 9 bases, with 17 bases between. CDR3: CASSVSGFSTGEQFF. CDR3 sequence (DNA): TGTGCCAGCAGCGTAAGCGGCTTCTCGACGGGTGAGCAGTTCTTC.

This chain uses TRBV18 with TRBJ1-5; D is possibly TRBD1 (5 bases). Trimming stripped 2 bases from V and 4 bases from J, with 15 bases between. There are 16 residues in the CDR3. In germline, CDR1 is KGHSH, CDR2 LQKENI. The CDR3: CASSPGWGSPNQPQHF. CDR3 nucleotide sequence: TGTGCCAGCTCACCAGGTTGGGGCAGTCCTAATCAGCCCCAGCATTTT. Full variable domain (missing parts from reference TRBV18 and TRBJ1-5): NAGVMQNPRHLVRRRGQEARLRCSPMKGHSHVYWYRQLPEEGLKFMVYLQKENIIDESGMPKERFSAEFPKEGPSILRIQQVVRGDSAAYFCASSPGWGSPNQPQHFGDGTRLSIL.